The 7 T cell receptor beta chains below were found in one sample sequenced in a study of radiation and T cells in renal cell carcinoma (dated by TCRdb to the early 2020s). Sample time point, as interpreted from the label and publication: baseline pretreatment blood. The treatment or condition label corresponds to: 15 Gy SBRT to primary tumor, nephrectomy 4 weeks later. Libraries came from the immunoSEQ multiplex PCR assay. This is the immuneACCESS table as TCRdb keeps it, with only in-frame sequences that have V and J called. A part of the clones is gone; compared with another copy, unresolved V genes explain less than half, and the rest is unexplained. This sample comprises some 120,000 clones, roughly 80% of them detected only once. 3% of the sample is in the top ten clones. This sample comprised blood, obtained from a patient whose treatment included radiotherapy and nephrectomy. The origin of the receptors is a woman aged 55-75 years with renal cell carcinoma.

The J gene is TRBJ2-5, the V gene TRBV7-3; no definite D call. The CDR3 has 13 amino acids. V gave up 6 bases and J gave up 0 bases, with 8 bases separating them. The germline V gene has CDR1 SGHTA and CDR2 FQGTGA. This chain's CDR3 is CASSALHQETQYF. The CDR3 DNA reads TGTGCCAGCAGTGCCCTCCACCAAGAGACCCAGTACTTC.

The chain combines TRBV30 with TRBJ1-2; possibly TRBD1 for D (5 bases). Trimming removed 2 bases from V and 6 bases from J, with 13 bases in between. The CDR3 runs 13 residues. The germline gives CDR1 GTSNPN, CDR2 SVGIG (reference sequence). This CDR3 is CAWSKKGFDGYTF. The CDR3 DNA sequence: TGTGCCTGGAGTAAAAAGGGGTTCGATGGCTACACCTTC.

This rearrangement joins TRBV19 to TRBJ1-2, with TRBD1 as a possible D gene (5 bases). The germline CDR1 and CDR2 sequences are LNHDA and SQIVND (reference sequence). The CDR3 is made up of 14 amino acids. V lost 5 bases, J lost 7 bases, and 17 bases lay in between. The CDR3 is CASSFGTVGGGYTF. In DNA, the CDR3 is TGTGCCAGTAGTTTCGGGACCGTCGGGGGTGGCTACACCTTC.

The gene calls are TRBV10-3 and TRBJ1-5; weak D call: TRBD1 (5 bases). The CDR3 is 14 residues long. Germline V gene lookup returns CDR1 ENHRY and CDR2 SYGVKD. Trimming cost V 0 bases and J 6 bases, with 9 bases left between them. The CDR3 bases are TGTGCCATCAGTGAGTCCACCGGGGGTCAGCCCCAGCATTTT. This encodes CAISESTGGQPQHF.

The chain couples TRBV6-5 to TRBJ2-7; D possibly corresponds to TRBD2 (6 bases). CDR1 is MNHEY, CDR2 SVGAGI, per germline. V was shortened by 5 bases and J by 5 bases, with 13 bases between the two germline ends. The CDR3 consists of 13 residues. The chain's CDR3 is CASSTGTFHEQYF. The DNA for the CDR3 is TGTGCCAGCAGTACCGGGACTTTCCACGAGCAGTACTTC.

The chain employs TRBV6-1 and TRBJ1-3, with TRBD1 matching over 7 bases. Germline CDR1 and CDR2: MNHNS and SASEGT. The V and J ends lost 7 bases and 4 bases, in that order; junction bases with no gene match: 10. This CDR3 has 15 amino acids. In nucleotides, the CDR3 is TGTGCCAGCACCGCGGACAGGACGGAAGGAAACACCATATATTTT. Protein: CASTADRTEGNTIYF.

The genes are TRBV7-9 and TRBJ2-3; a possible D gene is TRBD1 (6 bases). V was trimmed by 1 base and J by 5 bases, leaving 10 bases between them. CDR1 SEHNR and CDR2 FQNEAQ come from the germline V gene (reference sequence). The CDR3 extends over 14 amino acids. CDR3 amino acids: CASSLGQDGDTQYF. CDR3 in DNA: TGTGCCAGCAGCTTAGGACAGGATGGAGATACGCAGTATTTT.